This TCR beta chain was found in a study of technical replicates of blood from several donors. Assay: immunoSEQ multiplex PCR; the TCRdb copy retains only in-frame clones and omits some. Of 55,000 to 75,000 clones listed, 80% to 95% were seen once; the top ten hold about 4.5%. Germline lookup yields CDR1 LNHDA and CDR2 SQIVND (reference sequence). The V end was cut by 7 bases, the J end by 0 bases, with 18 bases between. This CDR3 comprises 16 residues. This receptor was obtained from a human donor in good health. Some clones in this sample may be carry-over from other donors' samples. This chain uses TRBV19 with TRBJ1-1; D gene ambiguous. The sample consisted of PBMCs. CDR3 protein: CASNPGSRTMNTEAFF. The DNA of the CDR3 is TGTGCCAGTAACCCCGGGTCACGAACTATGAACACTGAAGCTTTCTTT.